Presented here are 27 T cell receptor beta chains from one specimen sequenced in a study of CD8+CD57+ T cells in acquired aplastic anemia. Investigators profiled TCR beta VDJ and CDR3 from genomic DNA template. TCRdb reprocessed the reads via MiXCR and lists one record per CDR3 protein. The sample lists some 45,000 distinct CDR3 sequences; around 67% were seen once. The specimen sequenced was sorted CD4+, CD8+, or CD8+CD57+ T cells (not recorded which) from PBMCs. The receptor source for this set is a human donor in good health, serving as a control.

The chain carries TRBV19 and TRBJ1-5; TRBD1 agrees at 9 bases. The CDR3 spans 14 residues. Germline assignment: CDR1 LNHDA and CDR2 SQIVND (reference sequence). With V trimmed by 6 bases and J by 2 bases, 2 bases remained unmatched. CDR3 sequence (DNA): TGTGCCAGTAGATGGACAGGGGGCAATCAGCCCCAGCATTTT. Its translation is CASRWTGGNQPQHF.

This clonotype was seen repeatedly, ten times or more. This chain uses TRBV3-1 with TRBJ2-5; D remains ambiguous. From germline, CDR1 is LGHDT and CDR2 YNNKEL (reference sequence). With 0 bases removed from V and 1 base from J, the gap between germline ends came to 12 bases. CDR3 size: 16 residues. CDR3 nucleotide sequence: TGTGCCAGCAGCCAAGACTCGACGAAGGGCCAAGAGACCCAGTACTTC. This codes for CASSQDSTKGQETQYF.

CDR3 amino acids: CASSPTQAYLEAFF. CDR3 DNA sequence: TGTGCCAGTAGTCCCACACAGGCGTACTTGGAAGCTTTCTTT. The chain employs TRBV19 and TRBJ1-1, with D possibly matching TRBD1 (5 bases). The V gene's germline CDR1 is LNHDA and CDR2 SQIVND (reference sequence). The V end lost 5 bases, the J end lost 8 bases, and 18 bases lay between the germline ends. This CDR3 region has 14 residues.

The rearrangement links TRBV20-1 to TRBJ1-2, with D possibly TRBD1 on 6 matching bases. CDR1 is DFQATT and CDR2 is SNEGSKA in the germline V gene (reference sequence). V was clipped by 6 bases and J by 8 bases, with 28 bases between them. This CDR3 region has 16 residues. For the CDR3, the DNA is TGCAGTGCCGCTCTTATGCCCGGGACAAACGCGGAGGGCTACACCTTC. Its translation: CSAALMPGTNAEGYTF.

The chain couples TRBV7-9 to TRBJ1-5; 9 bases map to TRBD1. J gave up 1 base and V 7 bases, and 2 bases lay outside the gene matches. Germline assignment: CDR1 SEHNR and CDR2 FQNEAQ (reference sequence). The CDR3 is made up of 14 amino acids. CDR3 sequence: CASMGTGSNQPQHF. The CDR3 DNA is TGTGCCAGCATGGGGACAGGGAGCAATCAGCCCCAGCATTTT.

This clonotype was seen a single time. For the CDR3, the DNA is TGCGCCAGCAGCCAAGATTTGGGACTAGCGGGGGGAGAGCAGTTCTTC. Protein product: CASSQDLGLAGGEQFF. The chain employs TRBV4-3 and TRBJ2-1; 15 bases are shared with TRBD2. Looked up from germline, CDR1 is LGHNA and CDR2 is YSLEER. After removal of 0 bases from V and 10 bases from J, the junction contained 4 bases not matched to a gene. There are 16 residues in the CDR3.

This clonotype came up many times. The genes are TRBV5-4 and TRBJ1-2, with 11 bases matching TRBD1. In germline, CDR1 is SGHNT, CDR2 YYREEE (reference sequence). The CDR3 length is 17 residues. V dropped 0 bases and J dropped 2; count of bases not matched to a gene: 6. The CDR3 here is CASSLEGTGGLNYGYTF. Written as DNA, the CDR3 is TGTGCCAGCAGCTTGGAAGGGACAGGGGGGCTCAACTATGGCTACACCTTC. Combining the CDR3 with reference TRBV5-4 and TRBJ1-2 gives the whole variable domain ETGVTQSPTHLIKTRGQQVTLRCSSQSGHNTVSWYQQALGQGPQFIFQYYREEENGRGNFPPRFSGLQFPNYSSELNVNALELDDSALYLCASSLEGTGGLNYGYTFGSGTRLTVV.

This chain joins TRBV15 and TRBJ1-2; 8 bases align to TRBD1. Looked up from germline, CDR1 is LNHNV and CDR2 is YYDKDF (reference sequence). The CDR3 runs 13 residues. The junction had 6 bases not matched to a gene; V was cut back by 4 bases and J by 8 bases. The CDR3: CATSTRTGQGYTF. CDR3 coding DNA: TGTGCCACCAGCACTCGGACAGGGCAGGGCTACACCTTC. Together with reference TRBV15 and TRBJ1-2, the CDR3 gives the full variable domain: DAMVIQNPRYQVTQFGKPVTLSCSQTLNHNVMYWYQQKSSQAPKLLFHYYDKDFNNEADTPDNFQSRRPNTSFCFLDIRSPGLGDTAMYLCATSTRTGQGYTFGSGTRLTVV.

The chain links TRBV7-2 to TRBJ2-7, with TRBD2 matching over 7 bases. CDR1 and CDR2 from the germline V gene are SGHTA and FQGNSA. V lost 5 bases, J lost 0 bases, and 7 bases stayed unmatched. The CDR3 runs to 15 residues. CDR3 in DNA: TGTGCCAGCAGCATGAGCGGGGAAAGCTCCTACGAGCAGTACTTC. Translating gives CASSMSGESSYEQYF.

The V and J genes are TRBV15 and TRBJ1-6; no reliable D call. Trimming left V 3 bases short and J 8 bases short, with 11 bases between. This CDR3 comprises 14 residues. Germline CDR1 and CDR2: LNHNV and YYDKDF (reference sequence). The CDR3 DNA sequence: TGTGCCACCAGCAGGGCAAGTTTCGATTCACCCCTCCACTTT. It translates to CATSRASFDSPLHF.

CDR3 DNA: TGTGCCAGTAGGCTAGACAGGGGATCCTACAATGAGCAGTTCTTC. This translates into CASRLDRGSYNEQFF. The chain combines TRBV19 with TRBJ2-1; TRBD1 agrees at 8 bases. V was pared by 6 bases and J by 1 base, with 5 bases of the junction left unmatched. This CDR3 has 15 amino acids. Looked up from germline, CDR1 is LNHDA and CDR2 is SQIVND (reference sequence). The entire variable domain, with the rest obtained from reference TRBV19 and TRBJ2-1, is as follows: DGGITQSPKYLFRKEGQNVTLSCEQNLNHDAMYWYRQDPGQGLRLIYYSQIVNDFQKGDIAEGYSVSREKKESFPLTVTSAQKNPTAFYLCASRLDRGSYNEQFFGPGTRLTVL.

The CDR3 bases are TGTGCCAGCAGCTTAGGCGCTCCCTCCCTAAACTACGAGCAGTACTTC. Protein product: CASSLGAPSLNYEQYF. This chain connects TRBV11-1 to TRBJ2-7; D not certain. V lost 1 base and J lost 3, with 16 bases in between. The CDR3 has 16 amino acids. CDR1 is SGHAT and CDR2 is FQDESV in the germline V gene (reference sequence). The whole variable domain, remainder taken from reference TRBV11-1 and TRBJ2-7, is EAEVAQSPRYKITEKSQAVAFWCDPISGHATLYWYRQILGQGPELLVQFQDESVVDDSQLPKDRFSAERLKGVDSTLKIQPAELGDSAMYLCASSLGAPSLNYEQYFGPGTRLTVT.

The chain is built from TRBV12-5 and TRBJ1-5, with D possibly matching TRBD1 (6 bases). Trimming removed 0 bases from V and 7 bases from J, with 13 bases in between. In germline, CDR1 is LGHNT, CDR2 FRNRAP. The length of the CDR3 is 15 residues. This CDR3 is CASGLVDRSGQPQHF. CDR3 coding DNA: TGTGCTAGTGGTTTGGTAGACAGGTCGGGGCAGCCCCAGCATTTT.

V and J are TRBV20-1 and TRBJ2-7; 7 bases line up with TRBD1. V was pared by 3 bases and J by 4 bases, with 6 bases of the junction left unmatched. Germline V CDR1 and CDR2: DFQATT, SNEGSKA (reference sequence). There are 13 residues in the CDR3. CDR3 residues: CSASRDREYEQYF. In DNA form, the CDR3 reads TGCAGTGCTAGCAGGGACAGAGAATACGAGCAGTACTTC.

CDR3 protein: CASIRDRANSPLHF. CDR3 DNA sequence: TGTGCCAGCATTCGGGACCGAGCTAATTCACCCCTCCACTTT. The genes are TRBV2 and TRBJ1-6, with a weak D call TRBD1 (5 bases). This CDR3 region has 14 residues. The V end was cut by 7 bases, the J end by 6 bases, with 13 bases between. Germline V gives CDR1 SNHLY, CDR2 FYNNEI.

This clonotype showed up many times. CDR3 sequence: CASSGFALQETQYF. The DNA of the CDR3 is TGTGCCAGCAGTGGGTTTGCGCTCCAAGAGACCCAGTACTTC. The chain links TRBV6-1 to TRBJ2-5; D remains ambiguous. The CDR3 covers 14 residues. Germline V gene data show CDR1 as MNHNS and CDR2 as SASEGT. The V gene lost 4 bases and the J gene lost 1 base, with 10 bases spanning the gap.

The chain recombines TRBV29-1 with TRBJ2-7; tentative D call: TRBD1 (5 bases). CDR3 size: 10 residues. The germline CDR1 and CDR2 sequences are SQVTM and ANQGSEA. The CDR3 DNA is TGCACAACCCCAGGGTTGGAACAGTACTTC. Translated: CTTPGLEQYF.

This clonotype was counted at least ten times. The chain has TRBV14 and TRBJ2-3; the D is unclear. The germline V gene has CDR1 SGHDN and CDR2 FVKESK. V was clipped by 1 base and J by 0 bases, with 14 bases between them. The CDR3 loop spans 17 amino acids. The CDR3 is CASSQGGWLSSTDTQYF. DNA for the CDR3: TGTGCCAGCAGCCAAGGGGGTTGGCTATCGAGCACAGATACGCAGTATTTT.

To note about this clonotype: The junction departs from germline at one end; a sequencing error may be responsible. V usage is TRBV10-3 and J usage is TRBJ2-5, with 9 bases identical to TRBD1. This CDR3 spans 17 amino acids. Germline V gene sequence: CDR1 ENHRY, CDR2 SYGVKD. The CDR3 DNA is TGTGCCACCAGTGACGCTAAGGAAGGGACAGGGAGCGAGACCCAGTACTTC. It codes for CATSDAKEGTGSETQYF.

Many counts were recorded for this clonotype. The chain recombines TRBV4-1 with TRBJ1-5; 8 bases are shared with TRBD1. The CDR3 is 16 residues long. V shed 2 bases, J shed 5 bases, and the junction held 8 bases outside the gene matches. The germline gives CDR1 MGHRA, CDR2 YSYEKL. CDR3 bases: TGCGCCAGCAGCCAATCCAGACAGGGGCTATATCAGCCCCAGCATTTT. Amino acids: CASSQSRQGLYQPQHF.

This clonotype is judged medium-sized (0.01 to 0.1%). Here the CDR3 DNA reads TGCGCCAGCAGTGAGGTCCCCGAAGCTTTCTTT. Amino acid sequence: CASSEVPEAFF. This chain connects TRBV10-1 to TRBJ1-1; D not certain. V was pared by 2 bases and J by 8 bases, with 6 bases between. Germline V gene lookup returns CDR1 WNHNN and CDR2 SYGVQD (reference sequence). This CDR3 contains 11 residues.

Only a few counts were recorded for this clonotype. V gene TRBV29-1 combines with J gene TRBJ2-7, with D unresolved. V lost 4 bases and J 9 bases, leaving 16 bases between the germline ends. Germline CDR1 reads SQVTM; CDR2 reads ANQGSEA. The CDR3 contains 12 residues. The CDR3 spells CSVGTSRSGQYF. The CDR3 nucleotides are TGCAGCGTTGGAACGTCTCGCTCAGGGCAGTACTTC.

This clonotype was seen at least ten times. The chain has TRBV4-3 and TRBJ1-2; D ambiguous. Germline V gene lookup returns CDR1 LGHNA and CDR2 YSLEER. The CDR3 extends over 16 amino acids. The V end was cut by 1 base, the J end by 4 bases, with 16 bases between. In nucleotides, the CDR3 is TGCGCCAGCAGCCAAGGTATAGGGAGTGTGGGCTATGGCTACACCTTC. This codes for CASSQGIGSVGYGYTF.

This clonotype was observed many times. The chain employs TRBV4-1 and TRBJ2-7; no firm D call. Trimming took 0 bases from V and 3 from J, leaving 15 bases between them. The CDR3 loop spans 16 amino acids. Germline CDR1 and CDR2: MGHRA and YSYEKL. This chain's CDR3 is CASSQDVAESFYEQYF. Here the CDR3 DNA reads TGCGCCAGCAGCCAAGATGTGGCGGAGAGTTTCTACGAGCAGTACTTC.

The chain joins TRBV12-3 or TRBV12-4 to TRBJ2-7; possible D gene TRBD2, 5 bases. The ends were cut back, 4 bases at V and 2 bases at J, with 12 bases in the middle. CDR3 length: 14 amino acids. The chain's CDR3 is CASSSLGVPYEQYF. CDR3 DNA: TGTGCCAGCAGTTCGTTGGGAGTCCCCTACGAGCAGTACTTC.

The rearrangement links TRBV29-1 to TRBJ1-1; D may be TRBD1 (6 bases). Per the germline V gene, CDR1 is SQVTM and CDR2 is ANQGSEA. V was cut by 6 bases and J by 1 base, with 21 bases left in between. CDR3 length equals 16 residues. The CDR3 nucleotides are TGCAGCGTCGGAGGGTTCGTGGGGGGCCGGAACACTGAAGCTTTCTTT. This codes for CSVGGFVGGRNTEAFF.

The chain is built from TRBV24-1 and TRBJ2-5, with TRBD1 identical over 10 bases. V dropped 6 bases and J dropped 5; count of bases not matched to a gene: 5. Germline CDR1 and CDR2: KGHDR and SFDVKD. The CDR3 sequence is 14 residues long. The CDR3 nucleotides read TGTGCCACCAGTCCTGGGGGACAGGGGGAGACCCAGTACTTC. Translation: CATSPGGQGETQYF.